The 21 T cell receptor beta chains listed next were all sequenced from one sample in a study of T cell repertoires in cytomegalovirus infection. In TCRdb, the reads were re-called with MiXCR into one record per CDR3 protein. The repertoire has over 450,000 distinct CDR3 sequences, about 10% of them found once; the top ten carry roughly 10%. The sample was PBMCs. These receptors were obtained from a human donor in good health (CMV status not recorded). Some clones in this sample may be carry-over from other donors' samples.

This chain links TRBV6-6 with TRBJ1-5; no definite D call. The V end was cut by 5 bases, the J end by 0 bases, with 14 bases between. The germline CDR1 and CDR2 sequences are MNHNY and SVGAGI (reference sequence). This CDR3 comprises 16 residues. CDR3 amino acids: CASSPREGLSNQPQHF. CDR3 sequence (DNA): TGTGCCAGCAGTCCCCGCGAGGGCCTTAGCAATCAGCCCCAGCATTTT.

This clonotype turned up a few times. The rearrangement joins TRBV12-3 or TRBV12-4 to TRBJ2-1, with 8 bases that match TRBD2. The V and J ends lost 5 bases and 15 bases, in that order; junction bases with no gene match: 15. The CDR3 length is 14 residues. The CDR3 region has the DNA TGTGCCAGCAGTGCATTAAATCGGGGGGGGCGGCTGTTCTTC. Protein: CASSALNRGGRLFF.

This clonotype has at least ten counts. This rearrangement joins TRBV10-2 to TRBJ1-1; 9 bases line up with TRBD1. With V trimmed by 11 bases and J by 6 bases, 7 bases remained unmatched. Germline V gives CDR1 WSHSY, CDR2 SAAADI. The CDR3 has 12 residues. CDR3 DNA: TGCGCCGGAGGACAGGGGTTCGCTGAAGCTTTCTTT. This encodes CAGGQGFAEAFF.

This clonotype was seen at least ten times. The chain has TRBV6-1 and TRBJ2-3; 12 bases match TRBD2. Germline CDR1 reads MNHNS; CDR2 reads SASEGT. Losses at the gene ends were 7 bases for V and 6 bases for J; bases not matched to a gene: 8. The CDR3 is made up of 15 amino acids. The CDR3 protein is CASTRLAGVVDTQYF. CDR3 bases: TGTGCCAGCACTCGACTAGCGGGAGTAGTCGATACGCAGTATTTT.

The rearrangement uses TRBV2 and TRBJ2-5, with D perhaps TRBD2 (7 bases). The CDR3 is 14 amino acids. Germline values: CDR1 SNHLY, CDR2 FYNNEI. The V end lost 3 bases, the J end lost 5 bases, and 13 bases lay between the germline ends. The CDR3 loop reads CASSERGGPETQYF. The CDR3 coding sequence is TGTGCCAGCAGTGAGAGGGGGGGCCCGGAGACCCAGTACTTC.

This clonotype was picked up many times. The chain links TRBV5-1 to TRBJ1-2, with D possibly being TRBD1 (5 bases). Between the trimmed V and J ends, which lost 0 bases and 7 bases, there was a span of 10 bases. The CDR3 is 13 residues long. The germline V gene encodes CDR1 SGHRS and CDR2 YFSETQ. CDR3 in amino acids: CASSLGRAFGYTF. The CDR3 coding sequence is TGCGCCAGCAGCTTGGGCAGGGCGTTTGGCTACACCTTC.

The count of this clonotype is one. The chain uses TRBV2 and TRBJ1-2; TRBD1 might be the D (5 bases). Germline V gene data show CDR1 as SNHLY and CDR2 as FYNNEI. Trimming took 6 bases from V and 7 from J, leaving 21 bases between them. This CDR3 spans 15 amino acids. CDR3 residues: CASRGGTDFVFGYTF. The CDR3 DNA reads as TGTGCCAGCAGGGGTGGGACGGACTTCGTATTTGGCTACACCTTC.

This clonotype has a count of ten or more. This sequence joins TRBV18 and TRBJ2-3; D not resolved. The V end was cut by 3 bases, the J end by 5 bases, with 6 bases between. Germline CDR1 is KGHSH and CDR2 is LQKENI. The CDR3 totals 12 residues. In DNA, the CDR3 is TGTGCCAGCTCACCTAGTCAAGATACGCAGTATTTT. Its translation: CASSPSQDTQYF.

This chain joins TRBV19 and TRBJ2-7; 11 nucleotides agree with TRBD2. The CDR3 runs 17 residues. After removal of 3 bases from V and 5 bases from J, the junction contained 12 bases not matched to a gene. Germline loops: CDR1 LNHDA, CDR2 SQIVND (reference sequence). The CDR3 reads CASSIRGLAGSGDEQYF. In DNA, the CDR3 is TGTGCCAGTAGTATTCGAGGACTAGCGGGTTCGGGGGACGAGCAGTACTTC.

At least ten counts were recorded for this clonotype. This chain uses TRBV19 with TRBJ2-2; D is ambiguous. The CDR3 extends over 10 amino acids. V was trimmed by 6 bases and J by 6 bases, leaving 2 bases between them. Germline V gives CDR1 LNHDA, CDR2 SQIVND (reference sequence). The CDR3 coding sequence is TGTGCCAGTAGGGCCGGGGAGCTGTTTTTT. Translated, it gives CASRAGELFF.

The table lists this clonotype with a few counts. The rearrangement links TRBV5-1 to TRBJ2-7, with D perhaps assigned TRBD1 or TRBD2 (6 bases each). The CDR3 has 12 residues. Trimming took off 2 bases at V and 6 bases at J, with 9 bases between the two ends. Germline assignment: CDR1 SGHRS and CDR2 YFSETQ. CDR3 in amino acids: CASSLQGGEQYF. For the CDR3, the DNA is TGCGCCAGCAGCTTACAGGGAGGCGAGCAGTACTTC.

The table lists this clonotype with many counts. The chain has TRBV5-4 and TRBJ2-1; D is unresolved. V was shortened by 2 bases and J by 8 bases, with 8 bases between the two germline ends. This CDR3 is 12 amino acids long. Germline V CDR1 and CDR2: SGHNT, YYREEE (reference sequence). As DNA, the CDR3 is TGTGCCAGCAGCTTCGGAGCCGATGAGCAGTTCTTC. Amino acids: CASSFGADEQFF. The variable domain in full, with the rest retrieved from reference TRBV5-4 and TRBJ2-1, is ETGVTQSPTHLIKTRGQQVTLRCSSQSGHNTVSWYQQALGQGPQFIFQYYREEENGRGNFPPRFSGLQFPNYSSELNVNALELDDSALYLCASSFGADEQFFGPGTRLTVL.

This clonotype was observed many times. CDR3 residues: CASSLGVGETQYF. As DNA, the CDR3 is TGTGCCAGCAGTTTAGGGGTGGGGGAGACCCAGTACTTC. The chain couples TRBV27 to TRBJ2-5; D not certain. The CDR3 covers 13 residues. Germline lookup yields CDR1 MNHEY and CDR2 SMNVEV (reference sequence). Trimming left V 2 bases short and J 5 bases short, with 9 bases between.

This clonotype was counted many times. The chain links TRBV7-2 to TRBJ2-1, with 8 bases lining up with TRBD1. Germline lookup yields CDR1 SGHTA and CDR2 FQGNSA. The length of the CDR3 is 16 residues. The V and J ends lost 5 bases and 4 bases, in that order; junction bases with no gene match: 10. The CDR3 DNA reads TGTGCCAGCAGCCCCCTGGACCAGGGGGCTTACAATGAGCAGTTCTTC. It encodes CASSPLDQGAYNEQFF.

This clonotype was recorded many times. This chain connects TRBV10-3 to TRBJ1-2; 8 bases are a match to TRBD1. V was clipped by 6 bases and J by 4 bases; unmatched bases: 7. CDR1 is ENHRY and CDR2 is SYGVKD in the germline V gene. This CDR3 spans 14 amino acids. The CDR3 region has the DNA TGTGCCATCAGGCCGGGACAGGAAGGCTATGGCTACACCTTC. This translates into CAIRPGQEGYGYTF.

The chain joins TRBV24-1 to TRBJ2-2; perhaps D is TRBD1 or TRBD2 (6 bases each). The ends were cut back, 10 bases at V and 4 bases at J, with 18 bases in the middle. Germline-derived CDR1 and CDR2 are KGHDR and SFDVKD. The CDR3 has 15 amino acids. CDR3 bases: TGTGCCACGGGGGGCCAGATTGTCGGCACCGGGGAGCTGTTTTTT. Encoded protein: CATGGQIVGTGELFF.

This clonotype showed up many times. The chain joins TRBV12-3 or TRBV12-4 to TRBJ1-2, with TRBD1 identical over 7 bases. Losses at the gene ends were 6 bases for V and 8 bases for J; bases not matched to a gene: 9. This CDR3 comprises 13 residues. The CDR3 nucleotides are TGTGCCAGCAGCCTACAGGGGTCAATAGGCTACACCTTC. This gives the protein CASSLQGSIGYTF.

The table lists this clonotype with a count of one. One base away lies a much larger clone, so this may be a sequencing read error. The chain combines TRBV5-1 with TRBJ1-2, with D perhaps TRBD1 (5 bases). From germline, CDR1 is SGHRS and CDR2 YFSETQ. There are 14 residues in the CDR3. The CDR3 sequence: CDSSLSQGGYGYTF. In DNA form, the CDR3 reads TGCGACAGCAGCCTTTCGCAGGGTGGCTATGGCTACACCTTC.

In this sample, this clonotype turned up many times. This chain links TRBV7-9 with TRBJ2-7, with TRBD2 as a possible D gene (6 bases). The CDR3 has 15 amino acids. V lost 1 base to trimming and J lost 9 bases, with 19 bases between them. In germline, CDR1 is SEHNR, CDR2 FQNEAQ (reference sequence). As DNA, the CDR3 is TGTGCCAGCAGCTTAGGGGGGGTGTCCCGAGGTGTGCAGTACTTC. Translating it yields CASSLGGVSRGVQYF.

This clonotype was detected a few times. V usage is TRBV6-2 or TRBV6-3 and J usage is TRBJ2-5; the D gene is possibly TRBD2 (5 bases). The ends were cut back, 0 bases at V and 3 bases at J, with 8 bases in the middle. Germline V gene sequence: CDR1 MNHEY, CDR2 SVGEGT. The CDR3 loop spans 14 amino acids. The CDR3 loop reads CASSYSPREETQYF. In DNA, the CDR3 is TGTGCCAGCAGTTACTCGCCGAGGGAAGAGACCCAGTACTTC.

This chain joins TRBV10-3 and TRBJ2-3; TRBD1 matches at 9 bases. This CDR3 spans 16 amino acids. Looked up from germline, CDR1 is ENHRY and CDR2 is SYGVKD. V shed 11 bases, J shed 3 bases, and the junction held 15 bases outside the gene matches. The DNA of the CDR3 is TGTGCCTCCCTAGGCGGACAGGGGAGGGGGACAGATACGCAGTATTTT. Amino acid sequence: CASLGGQGRGTDTQYF.